This TCR beta chain was identified during a study of long-term antiretroviral therapy in people with HIV. CDR3 length: 16 amino acids. Germline lookup yields CDR1 PRHDT and CDR2 FYEKMQ (reference sequence). After removal of 0 bases from V and 6 bases from J, the junction contained 10 bases not matched to a gene. On this clone: Its specificity is unknown.

Sequencing used immunoSEQ v3.0 at survey level. The data were produced by immunoSEQ multiplex PCR, yet TCRdb's version contains in-frame clones alone and is incomplete. The sample has fewer than 45,000 clones, approximately 80% seen once. General study points: Diversity went up after ART and still fell short of transplant donor controls. The study lacked data on ART adherence, viral resistance or therapy changes.

This clonotype was sampled from a man younger than 35 with HIV. The chain recombines TRBV13 with TRBJ1-2, with 7 positions matching TRBD1. The material sequenced was unsorted PBMCs, taken 0.3 years after starting antiretroviral therapy. Written as DNA, the CDR3 is TGTGCCAGCAGCTTAGGCAGAACAGGGGCTGTCGATGGCTACACCTTC. This translates into CASSLGRTGAVDGYTF.